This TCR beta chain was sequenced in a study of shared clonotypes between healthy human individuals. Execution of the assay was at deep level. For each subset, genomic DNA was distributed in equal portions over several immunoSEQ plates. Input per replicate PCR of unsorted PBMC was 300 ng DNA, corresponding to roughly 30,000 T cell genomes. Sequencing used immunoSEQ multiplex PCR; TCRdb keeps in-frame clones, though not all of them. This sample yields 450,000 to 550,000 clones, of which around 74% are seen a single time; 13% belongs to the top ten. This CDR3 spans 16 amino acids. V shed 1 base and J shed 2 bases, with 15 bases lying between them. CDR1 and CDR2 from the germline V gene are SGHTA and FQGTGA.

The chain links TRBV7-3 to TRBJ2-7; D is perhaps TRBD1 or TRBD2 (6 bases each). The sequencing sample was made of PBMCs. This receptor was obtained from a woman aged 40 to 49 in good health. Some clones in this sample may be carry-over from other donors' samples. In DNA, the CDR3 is TGTGCCAGCAGCTTAAGAAGGGGGGAGCGGACCTACGAGCAGTACTTC. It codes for CASSLRRGERTYEQYF.